What follows describes a single T cell receptor beta chain. Its antigen is not yet known. There are no base qualities to consult, and no much larger clone falls within one base. This sample is drawn from a study of control samples from healthy donors and cancer patients (dated by TCRdb to about 2020). Library prep was done by the immunoSEQ multiplex PCR assay. Sourced from immuneACCESS, this table was stored by TCRdb with only in-frame sequences that have V and J called. A share of the clones is absent; for the studies checked, an unresolved V gene accounts for under half, and the remainder has no known explanation. The sample yields under 20,000 clones; approximately 82% were counted once. More than 25% of the sample lies in the top ten. The sequence derives from an elderly man with head and neck cancer. Sequenced input: PBMCs.

CDR3 protein: CASSLKPDAGSTDTQYF. Read as DNA, the sequence is TGTGCCAGCAGCTTAAAGCCGGACGCGGGTAGCACAGATACGCAGTATTTT. The rearranged chain carries TRBV7-3 and TRBJ2-3, and possibly TRBD2, on 5 matching bases. The CDR3 starts with the cysteine, ends with the phenylalanine, and has 17 residues. Only the CDR3 portion is preserved as DNA: 51 bases, with reading frame beginning at the first base. The germline V gene sets CDR1 to SGHTA and CDR2 to FQGTGA. The trim is 1 base for V and 0 bases for J, with a gap of 14 bases between the germline ends.